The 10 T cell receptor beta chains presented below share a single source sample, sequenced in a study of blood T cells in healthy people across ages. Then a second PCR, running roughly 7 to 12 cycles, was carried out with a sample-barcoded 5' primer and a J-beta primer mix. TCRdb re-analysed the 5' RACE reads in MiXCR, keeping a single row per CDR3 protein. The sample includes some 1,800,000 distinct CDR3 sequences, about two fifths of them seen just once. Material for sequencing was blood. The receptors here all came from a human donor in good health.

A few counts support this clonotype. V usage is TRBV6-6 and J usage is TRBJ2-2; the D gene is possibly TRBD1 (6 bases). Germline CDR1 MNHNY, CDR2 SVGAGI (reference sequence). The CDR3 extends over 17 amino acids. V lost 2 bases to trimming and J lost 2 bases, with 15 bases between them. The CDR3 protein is CASSYHEGTLNTGELFF. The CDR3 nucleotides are TGTGCCAGCAGTTACCATGAGGGGACATTAAACACCGGGGAGCTGTTTTTT.

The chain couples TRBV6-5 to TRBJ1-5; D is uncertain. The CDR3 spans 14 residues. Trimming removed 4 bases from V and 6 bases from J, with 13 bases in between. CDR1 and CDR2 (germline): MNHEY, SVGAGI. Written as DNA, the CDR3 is TGTGCCAGCAGTTCCTCTTCGGGTGGTCAGCCCCAGCATTTT. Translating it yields CASSSSSGGQPQHF.

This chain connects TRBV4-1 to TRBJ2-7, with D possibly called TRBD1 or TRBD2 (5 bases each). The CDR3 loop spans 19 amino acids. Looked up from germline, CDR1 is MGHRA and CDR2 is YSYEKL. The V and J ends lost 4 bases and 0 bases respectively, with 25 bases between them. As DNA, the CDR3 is TGCGCCAGCAGCCGAAATTTTGTTTTGAGGGGTAACGGCTCCTACGAGCAGTACTTC. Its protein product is CASSRNFVLRGNGSYEQYF.

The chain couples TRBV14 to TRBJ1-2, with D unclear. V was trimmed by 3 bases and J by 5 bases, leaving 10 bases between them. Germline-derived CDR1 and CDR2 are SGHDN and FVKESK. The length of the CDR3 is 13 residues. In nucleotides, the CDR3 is TGTGCCAGCAGCCACGCCCGGGGATATGGCTACACCTTC. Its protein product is CASSHARGYGYTF.

The CDR3 sequence: CASSGQGVLDTEAFF. CDR3 DNA sequence: TGTGCCAGCAGCGGACAGGGGGTTCTCGACACTGAAGCTTTCTTT. The gene calls are TRBV7-8 and TRBJ1-1; TRBD1 matches 10 bases. Trimming removed 5 bases from V and 3 bases from J; junction bases left unmatched: 6. This CDR3 has 15 amino acids. CDR1 and CDR2 (germline): SGHVS, FQNEAQ.

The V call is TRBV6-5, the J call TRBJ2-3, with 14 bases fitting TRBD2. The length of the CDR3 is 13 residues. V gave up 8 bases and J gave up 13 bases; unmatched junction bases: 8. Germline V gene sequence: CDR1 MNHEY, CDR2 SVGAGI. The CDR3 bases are TGTGCCAGCTTGGGACTAGCGGGGGACCGAGAGTATTTT. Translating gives CASLGLAGDREYF.

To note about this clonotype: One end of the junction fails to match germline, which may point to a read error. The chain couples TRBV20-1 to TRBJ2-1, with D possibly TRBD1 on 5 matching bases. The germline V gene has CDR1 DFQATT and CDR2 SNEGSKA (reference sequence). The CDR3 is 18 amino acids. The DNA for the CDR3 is TGCAGTGCTGGAGACAGTGGGCCTCATGGAACGATTAACAATGAGCAGTTCTTC. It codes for CSAGDSGPHGTINNEQFF.

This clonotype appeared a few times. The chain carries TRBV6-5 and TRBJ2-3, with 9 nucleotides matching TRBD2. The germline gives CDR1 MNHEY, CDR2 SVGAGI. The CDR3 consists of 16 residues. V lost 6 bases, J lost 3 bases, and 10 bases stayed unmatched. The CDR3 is CASSSSPSGETDTQYF. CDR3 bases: TGTGCCAGCAGCTCCTCGCCTAGCGGGGAAACAGATACGCAGTATTTT.

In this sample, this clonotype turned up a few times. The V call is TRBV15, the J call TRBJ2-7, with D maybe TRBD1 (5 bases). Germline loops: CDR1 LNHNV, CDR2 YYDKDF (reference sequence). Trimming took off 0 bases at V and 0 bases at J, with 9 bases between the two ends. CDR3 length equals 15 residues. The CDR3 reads CATSRDVDSSYEQYF. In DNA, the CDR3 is TGTGCCACCAGCAGAGATGTAGACAGCTCCTACGAGCAGTACTTC.

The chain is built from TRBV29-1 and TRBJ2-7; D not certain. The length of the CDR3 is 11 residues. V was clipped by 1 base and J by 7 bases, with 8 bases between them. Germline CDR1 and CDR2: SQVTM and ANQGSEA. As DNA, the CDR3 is TGCAGCGTTGAAGGGGTCGGGGAGCAGTACTTC. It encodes CSVEGVGEQYF.